This T cell receptor beta chain was recovered during a study of graft-versus-host responses after intestinal transplantation. On the study more broadly: In this cohort, recipients had multivisceral, liver-intestinal, or isolated intestinal transplants.

Clones were read by immunoSEQ multiplex PCR, and TCRdb kept only the in-frame ones, dropping some. The sample yields about 98,000 clones, 86% seen once. This sequence originates from a human patient who received an intestinal transplant, so some T cells may come from the graft donor. Specimen: PBMCs, collected 255 days after intestinal transplant.

In DNA, the CDR3 is TGTGCCAGCAGCCCGGGGGCTAATGAAAAACTGTTTTTT. Its protein product is CASSPGANEKLFF. The chain carries TRBV6-4 and TRBJ1-4; D may be TRBD1 (5 bases). The CDR3 has 13 amino acids. Germline loops: CDR1 MRHNA, CDR2 SNTAGT. The ends were cut back, 6 bases at V and 3 bases at J, with 8 bases in the middle.